This T cell receptor (beta chain) was sequenced in a study of shared clonotypes between healthy human individuals. Overall study context: Aged between 18 and 49, the donors were two women and three men.

TCRdb's table, derived via immunoSEQ multiplex PCR, lists solely in-frame clones and lacks some. Of 550,000 to 650,000 clones in the sample, about 96% were seen once. J gave up 8 bases and V 2 bases, and 8 bases lay outside the gene matches. CDR1 is GTSNPN and CDR2 is SVGIG in the germline V gene (reference sequence). This CDR3 has 14 amino acids. CD45RO-negative cells were positively selected for CCR7, leaving out terminally differentiated effector memory CD45RA+ cells. V is TRBV30 and J is TRBJ2-1; 8 positions agree with TRBD2. This receptor was identified in a woman aged 25 to 39 in good health. The sequencing input was naive CD8+ T cells sorted from blood. The chain's CDR3 is CAWSLGSGSDEQFF. The DNA for the CDR3 is TGTGCCTGGAGTCTAGGAAGCGGGAGCGATGAGCAGTTCTTC.